The 12 T cell receptor beta chains below were found in one sample sequenced in a study of shared clonotypes between healthy human individuals. Some clones are missing from TCRdb's copy, which holds only in-frame ones; the method was immunoSEQ multiplex PCR. Here the sample spans roughly 500,000 clones, around 96% being singletons. Sample: naive CD4+ T cells sorted from blood. Described subset: CD45RA+ positively selected. These receptors were collected from a woman aged 25 to 39 in good health.

This chain connects TRBV5-1 to TRBJ1-1, with TRBD1 identical over 8 bases. In germline, CDR1 is SGHRS, CDR2 YFSETQ. V lost 3 bases and J lost 6; bases outside the gene matches: 16. The CDR3 runs to 17 residues. This chain's CDR3 is CASSSHPGQVSSAEAFF. The CDR3 DNA follows: TGCGCCAGCAGCTCACACCCGGGACAGGTCTCATCGGCTGAAGCTTTCTTT.

This rearrangement joins TRBV7-9 to TRBJ2-7, with a weak D call TRBD2 (5 bases). V gave up 5 bases and J gave up 0 bases, with 8 bases separating them. CDR1 and CDR2 (germline): SEHNR, FQNEAQ (reference sequence). The CDR3 totals 13 residues. CDR3 amino acids: CASSARGSYEQYF. In DNA form, the CDR3 reads TGTGCCAGCAGCGCCCGGGGCTCCTACGAGCAGTACTTC. The full variable domain, completed using reference TRBV7-9 and TRBJ2-7, is DTGVSQNPRHKITKRGQNVTFRCDPISEHNRLYWYRQTLGQGPEFLTYFQNEAQLEKSRLLSDRFSAERPKGSFSTLEIQRTEQGDSAMYLCASSARGSYEQYFGPGTRLTVT.

CDR3 nucleotides: TGTGCCAGTAGTAGCCGGACAGGGAGCTTGGGGACAGATACGCAGTATTTT. The encoded protein is CASSSRTGSLGTDTQYF. The gene calls are TRBV19 and TRBJ2-3, with 8 bases identical to TRBD1. The junction had 12 bases not matched to a gene; V was cut back by 4 bases and J by 3 bases. The germline CDR1 and CDR2 sequences are LNHDA and SQIVND (reference sequence). This CDR3 spans 17 amino acids.

This chain uses TRBV27 with TRBJ1-6, with a tentative D call TRBD1 (5 bases). The length of the CDR3 is 17 residues. With 2 bases removed from V and 2 bases from J, the gap between germline ends came to 13 bases. CDR1 and CDR2 from the germline V gene are MNHEY and SMNVEV (reference sequence). The CDR3 DNA reads as TGTGCCAGCAGTTTAATGTTTAGGGGCACCTATAATTCACCCCTCCACTTT. It yields the protein CASSLMFRGTYNSPLHF.

The V and J genes are TRBV6-5 and TRBJ1-4, with D maybe TRBD1 (5 bases). The CDR3 totals 14 residues. CDR1 is MNHEY and CDR2 is SVGAGI in the germline V gene. The V and J ends lost 2 bases and 14 bases respectively, with 18 bases between them. Here the CDR3 DNA reads TGTGCCAGCAGTTACGGGTCCCTATCAAAGGGGCTGTTTTTT. It is translated as CASSYGSLSKGLFF.

The chain combines TRBV5-1 with TRBJ2-7, with 8 bases lining up with TRBD2. Trimming took 2 bases from V and 2 from J; bases not matched to a gene: 9. CDR1 is SGHRS, CDR2 YFSETQ, per germline. The CDR3 spans 16 residues. The CDR3 is CASSFIPSGGTYEQYF. The CDR3 DNA follows: TGCGCCAGCAGCTTTATCCCCAGCGGGGGTACCTACGAGCAGTACTTC.

This rearrangement joins TRBV7-9 to TRBJ2-2; D gene uncertain. The V gene's germline CDR1 is SEHNR and CDR2 FQNEAQ (reference sequence). The CDR3 contains 15 residues. V was clipped by 6 bases and J by 1 base, with 12 bases between them. DNA for the CDR3: TGTGCCAGCAGTTTCGGGTCGCGGAACACCGGGGAGCTGTTTTTT. Protein: CASSFGSRNTGELFF.

This clone was counted once. This chain uses TRBV10-3 with TRBJ2-1, with 8 positions matching TRBD2. The CDR3 is made up of 16 amino acids. Losses at the gene ends were 4 bases for V and 0 bases for J; bases not matched to a gene: 5. Germline V gives CDR1 ENHRY, CDR2 SYGVKD. CDR3 DNA: TGTGCCATCAGTGGGAGTAGCGGGGACTCCTACAATGAGCAGTTCTTC. It is translated as CAISGSSGDSYNEQFF.

The V call is TRBV7-2, the J call TRBJ2-5; 8 nucleotides match TRBD2. After removal of 2 bases from V and 5 bases from J, the junction contained 10 bases not matched to a gene. The CDR3 runs 16 residues. Germline V lookup: CDR1 SGHTA, CDR2 FQGNSA. CDR3 in DNA: TGTGCCAGCAGCTTAAATACGGGAGGGCCGATGGAGACCCAGTACTTC. Its translation is CASSLNTGGPMETQYF.

Regarding this clone: In the same sample, other DNA sequences code for this CDR3. CDR3 amino acids: CASSYSGGNQPQHF. CDR3 in DNA: TGTGCCAGCAGTTACTCTGGGGGCAATCAGCCCCAGCATTTT. This chain connects TRBV6-6 to TRBJ1-5; D gene ambiguous. The CDR3 runs 14 residues. CDR1 is MNHNY, CDR2 SVGAGI, per germline (reference sequence). V was pared by 0 bases and J by 2 bases, with 5 bases between.

The J gene is TRBJ1-3, the V gene TRBV29-1; no definite D call. The length of the CDR3 is 13 residues. Germline V gene lookup returns CDR1 SQVTM and CDR2 ANQGSEA. V lost 4 bases and J lost 1, with 8 bases in between. CDR3 coding DNA: TGCAGCGTTGGGGCCAGTTCTGGAAACACCATATATTTT. Protein sequence: CSVGASSGNTIYF. Supplemented by reference TRBV29-1 and TRBJ1-3, the full variable domain reads SAVISQKPSRDICQRGTSLTIQCQVDSQVTMMFWYRQQPGQSLTLIATANQGSEATYESGFVIDKFPISRPNLTFSTLTVSNMSPEDSSIYLCSVGASSGNTIYFGEGSWLTVV.

This sequence joins TRBV7-8 and TRBJ2-5; D may be TRBD1 or TRBD2 (5 bases each). V dropped 1 base and J dropped 4 bases, with 13 bases sitting between them. The CDR3 is 15 residues long. Germline CDR1 SGHVS, CDR2 FQNEAQ. The CDR3 bases are TGTGCCAGCAGCTTAGATGAGGGGCGCTCAGAGACCCAGTACTTC. This encodes CASSLDEGRSETQYF.